This TCR beta chain was obtained from a study of CD8 T cells in ankylosing spondylitis. General study findings and limits: Ankylosing spondylitis blood appeared to carry a characteristic TCR beta motif of seven to nine highly homologous variants. Significantly higher representation of disease-linked clones was reported for matched ankylosing spondylitis synovial fluid.

The CDR3 consists of 16 residues. Germline lookup yields CDR1 SGHVS and CDR2 FQNEAQ. V was trimmed by 2 bases and J by 3 bases, leaving 14 bases between them. In this sample, this clonotype turned up many times. No antigen is known for it. A quantitative 5'-RACE method, one with molecular barcodes, was used to make TCR beta libraries. TCRdb called the 5' RACE reads again in MiXCR, with one record for every CDR3 protein. The table has 200,000 to 300,000 distinct CDR3 sequences, around 9.1% seen once; the top ten hold nearly 7%. The rearrangement joins TRBV7-8 to TRBJ1-3; weak D call: TRBD1 (6 bases). Sequencing was done on a sample of blood, either unsorted or a sorted T cell fraction (not recorded which). This clonotype was sampled from a male donor with ankylosing spondylitis or in good health (not recorded which). The CDR3 DNA reads as TGTGCCAGCAGCTTAAACGGGGGCAGGGTTGGAAACACCATATATTTT. Its translation is CASSLNGGRVGNTIYF.